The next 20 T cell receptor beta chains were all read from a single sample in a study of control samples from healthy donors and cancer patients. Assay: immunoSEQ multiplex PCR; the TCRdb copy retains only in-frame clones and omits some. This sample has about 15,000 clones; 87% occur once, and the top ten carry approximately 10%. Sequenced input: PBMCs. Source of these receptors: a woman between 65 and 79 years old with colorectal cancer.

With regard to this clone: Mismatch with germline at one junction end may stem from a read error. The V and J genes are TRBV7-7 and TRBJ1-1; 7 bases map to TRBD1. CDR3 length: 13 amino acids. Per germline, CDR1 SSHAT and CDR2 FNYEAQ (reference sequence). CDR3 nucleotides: TGTGCTAGCAGCTTAGACAGGGACACTGAAGCTTTCTTT. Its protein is CASSLDRDTEAFF.

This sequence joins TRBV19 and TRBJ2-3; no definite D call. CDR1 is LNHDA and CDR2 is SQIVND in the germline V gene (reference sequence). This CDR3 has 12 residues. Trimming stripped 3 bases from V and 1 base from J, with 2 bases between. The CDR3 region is CASSIGTDTQYF. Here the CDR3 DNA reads TGTGCCAGTAGTATTGGCACAGATACGCAGTATTTT.

CDR3 loop: CASSQDRERGYTF. For the CDR3, the DNA is TGTGCCAGCAGCCAAGATAGAGAGCGAGGCTACACCTTC. The rearrangement uses TRBV4-2 and TRBJ1-2; D is unclear. This CDR3 comprises 13 residues. Trimming cost V 0 bases and J 8 bases, with 10 bases left between them. Germline values: CDR1 LGHNA, CDR2 YNFKEQ.

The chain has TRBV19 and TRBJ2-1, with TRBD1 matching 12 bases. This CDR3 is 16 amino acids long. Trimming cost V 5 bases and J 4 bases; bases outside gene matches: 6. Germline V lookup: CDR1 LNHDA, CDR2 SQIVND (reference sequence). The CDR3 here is CASSSGTGGFYNEQFF. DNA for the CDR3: TGTGCCAGTAGTTCCGGGACAGGGGGCTTTTACAATGAGCAGTTCTTC.

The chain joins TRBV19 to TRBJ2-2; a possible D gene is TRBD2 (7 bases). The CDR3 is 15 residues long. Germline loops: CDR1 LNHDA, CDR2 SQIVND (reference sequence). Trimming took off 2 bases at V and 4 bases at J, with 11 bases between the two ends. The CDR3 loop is CASSIYGGLTGELFF. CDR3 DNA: TGTGCCAGTAGTATATACGGGGGGCTCACCGGGGAGCTGTTTTTT.

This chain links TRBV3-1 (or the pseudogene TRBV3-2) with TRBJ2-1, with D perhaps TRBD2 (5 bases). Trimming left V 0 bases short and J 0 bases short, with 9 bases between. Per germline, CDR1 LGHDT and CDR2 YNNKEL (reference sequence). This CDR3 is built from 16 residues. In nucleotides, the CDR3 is TGTGCCAGCAGCCAAGAAGGAGGCCGCTCCTACAATGAGCAGTTCTTC. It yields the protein CASSQEGGRSYNEQFF.

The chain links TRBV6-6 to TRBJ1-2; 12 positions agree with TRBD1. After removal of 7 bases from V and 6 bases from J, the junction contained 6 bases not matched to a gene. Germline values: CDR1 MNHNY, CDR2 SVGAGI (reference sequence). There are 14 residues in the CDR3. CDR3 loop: CASNPGQGANGYTF. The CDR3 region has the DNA TGTGCCAGCAATCCGGGACAGGGGGCGAATGGCTACACCTTC.

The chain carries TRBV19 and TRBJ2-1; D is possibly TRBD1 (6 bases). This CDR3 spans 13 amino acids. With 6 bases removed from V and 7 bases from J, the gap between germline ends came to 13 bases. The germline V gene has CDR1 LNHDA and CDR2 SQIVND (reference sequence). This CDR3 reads CASSQQGGNEQFF. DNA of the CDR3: TGTGCCAGTAGCCAACAGGGTGGGAATGAGCAGTTCTTC.

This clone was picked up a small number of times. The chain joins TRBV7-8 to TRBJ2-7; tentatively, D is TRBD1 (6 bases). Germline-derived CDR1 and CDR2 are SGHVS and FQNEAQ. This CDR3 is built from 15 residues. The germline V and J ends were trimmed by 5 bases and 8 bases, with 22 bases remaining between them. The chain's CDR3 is CASSLVGTPIPQQYF. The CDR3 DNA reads TGTGCCAGCAGCCTGGTCGGGACACCTATACCTCAGCAGTACTTC.

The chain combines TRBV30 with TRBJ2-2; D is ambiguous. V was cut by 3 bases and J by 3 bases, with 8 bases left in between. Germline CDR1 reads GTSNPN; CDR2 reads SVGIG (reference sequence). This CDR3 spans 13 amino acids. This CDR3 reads CAWRVGHTGELFF. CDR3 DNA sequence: TGTGCCTGGAGGGTGGGTCACACCGGGGAGCTGTTTTTT.

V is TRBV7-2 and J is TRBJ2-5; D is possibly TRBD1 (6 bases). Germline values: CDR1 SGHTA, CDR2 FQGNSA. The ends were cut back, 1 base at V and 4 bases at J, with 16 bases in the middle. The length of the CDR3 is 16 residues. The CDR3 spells CASSLVRGDLGETQYF. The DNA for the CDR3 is TGTGCCAGCAGCTTAGTCAGGGGTGACCTTGGAGAGACCCAGTACTTC.

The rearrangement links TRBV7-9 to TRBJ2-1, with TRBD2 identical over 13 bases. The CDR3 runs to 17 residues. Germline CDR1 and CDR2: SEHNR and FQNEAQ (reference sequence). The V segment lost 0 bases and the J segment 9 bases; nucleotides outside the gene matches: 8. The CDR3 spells CASSLAGGLAGMGEQFF. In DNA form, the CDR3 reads TGTGCCAGCAGCTTAGCGGGGGGACTAGCGGGAATGGGTGAGCAGTTCTTC. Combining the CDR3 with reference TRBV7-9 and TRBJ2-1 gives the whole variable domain DTGVSQNPRHKITKRGQNVTFRCDPISEHNRLYWYRQTLGQGPEFLTYFQNEAQLEKSRLLSDRFSAERPKGSFSTLEIQRTEQGDSAMYLCASSLAGGLAGMGEQFFGPGTRLTVL.

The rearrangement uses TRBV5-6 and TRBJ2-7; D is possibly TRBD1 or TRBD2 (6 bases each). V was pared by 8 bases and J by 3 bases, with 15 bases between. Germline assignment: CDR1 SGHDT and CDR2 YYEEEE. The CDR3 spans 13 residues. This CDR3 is CASRRDMNYEQYF. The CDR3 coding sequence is TGTGCCAGTAGGCGGGACATGAACTACGAGCAGTACTTC. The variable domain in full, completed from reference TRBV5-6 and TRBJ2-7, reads DAGVTQSPTHLIKTRGQQVTLRCSPKSGHDTVSWYQQALGQGPQFIFQYYEEEERQRGNFPDRFSGHQFPNYSSELNVNALLLGDSALYLCASRRDMNYEQYFGPGTRLTVT.

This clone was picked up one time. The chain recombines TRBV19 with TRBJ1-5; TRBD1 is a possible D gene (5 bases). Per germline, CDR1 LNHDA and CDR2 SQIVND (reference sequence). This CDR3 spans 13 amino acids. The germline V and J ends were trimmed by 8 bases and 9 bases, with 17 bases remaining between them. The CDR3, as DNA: TGTGCCAGTGGCCGGGGTGGGACCGGGCCCCAGCATTTT. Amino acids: CASGRGGTGPQHF.

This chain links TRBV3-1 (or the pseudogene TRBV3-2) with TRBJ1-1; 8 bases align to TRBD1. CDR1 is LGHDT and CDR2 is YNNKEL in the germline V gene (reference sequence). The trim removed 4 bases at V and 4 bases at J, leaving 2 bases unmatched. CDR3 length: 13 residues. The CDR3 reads CASSRTGSTEAFF. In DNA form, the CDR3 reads TGTGCCAGCAGCCGGACAGGGAGCACTGAAGCTTTCTTT.

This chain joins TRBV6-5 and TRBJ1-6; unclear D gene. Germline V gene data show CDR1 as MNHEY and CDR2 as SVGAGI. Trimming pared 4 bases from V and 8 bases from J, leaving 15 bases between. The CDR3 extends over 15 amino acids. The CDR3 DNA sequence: TGTGCCAGCAGTTCAGTATTGCCAGGCGATTCACCCCTCCACTTT. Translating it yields CASSSVLPGDSPLHF.

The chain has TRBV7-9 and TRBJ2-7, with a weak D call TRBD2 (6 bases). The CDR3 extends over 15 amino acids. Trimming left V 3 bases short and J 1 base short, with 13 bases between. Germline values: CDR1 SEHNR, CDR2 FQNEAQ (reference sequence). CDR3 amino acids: CASSLEGLLSYEQYF. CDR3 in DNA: TGTGCCAGCAGCTTGGAGGGACTCCTGTCCTACGAGCAGTACTTC.

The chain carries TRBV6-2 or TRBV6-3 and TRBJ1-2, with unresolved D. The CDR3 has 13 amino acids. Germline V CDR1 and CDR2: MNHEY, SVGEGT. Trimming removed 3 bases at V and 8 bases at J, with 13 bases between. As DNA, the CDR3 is TGTGCCAGCAGTTATTTGCGGAACGTCGGCTACACCTTC. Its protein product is CASSYLRNVGYTF.

CDR3 region: CASSQDSGAGELFF. The CDR3 DNA sequence: TGTGCCAGCAGCCAAGATTCAGGAGCCGGGGAGCTGTTTTTT. V is TRBV4-2 and J is TRBJ2-2; no definite D call. Trimming took 0 bases from V and 6 from J, leaving 8 bases between them. Germline CDR1 and CDR2: LGHNA and YNFKEQ. The CDR3 spans 14 residues.

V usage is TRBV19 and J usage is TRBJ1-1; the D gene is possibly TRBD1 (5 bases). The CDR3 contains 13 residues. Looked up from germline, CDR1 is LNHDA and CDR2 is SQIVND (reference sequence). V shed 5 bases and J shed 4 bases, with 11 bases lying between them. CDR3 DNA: TGTGCCAGTAGTGTCACAGGACTCACTGAAGCTTTCTTT. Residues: CASSVTGLTEAFF.